Below are 3 T cell receptor beta chains sequenced from a single sample in a study of shared clonotypes between healthy human individuals. Naive CD8 isolation took CD45RO-negative cells positively selected for CCR7 and excluded terminally differentiated effector memory CD45RA+ cells. The repertoire was sequenced with immunoSEQ multiplex PCR; TCRdb's copy has only in-frame clones and lacks some. The sample consists of hundreds of thousands of clones, 96% of them appearing once. The sequencing input was naive CD8+ T cells sorted from blood. The receptor source for this set is a woman under 40 in good health.

This clone showed up just once. The chain employs TRBV29-1 and TRBJ2-7, with D possibly being TRBD1 (8 bases). Per germline, CDR1 SQVTM and CDR2 ANQGSEA. Trimming removed 4 bases from V and 6 bases from J, with 19 bases in between. CDR3 length: 14 amino acids. The CDR3 sequence is CSVGGGQGGSEQYF. Here the CDR3 DNA reads TGCAGCGTTGGTGGAGGACAGGGAGGGAGCGAGCAGTACTTC.

The chain combines TRBV25-1 with TRBJ2-5; the D is unclear. The CDR3 has 13 residues. V lost 4 bases and J lost 2, with 8 bases in between. The germline V gene encodes CDR1 MGHDK and CDR2 SYGVNS. In DNA form, the CDR3 reads TGTGCCAGCAGTGGACCGATTCAAGAGACCCAGTACTTC. Protein sequence: CASSGPIQETQYF.

The rearrangement links TRBV11-2 to TRBJ2-1; D unresolved. Trimming stripped 0 bases from V and 4 bases from J, with 13 bases between. This CDR3 spans 16 amino acids. Germline V gives CDR1 SGHAT, CDR2 FQNNGV. The CDR3 sequence: CASSLDPALGYNEQFF. CDR3 coding DNA: TGTGCCAGCAGCTTAGACCCAGCCCTGGGATACAATGAGCAGTTCTTC.